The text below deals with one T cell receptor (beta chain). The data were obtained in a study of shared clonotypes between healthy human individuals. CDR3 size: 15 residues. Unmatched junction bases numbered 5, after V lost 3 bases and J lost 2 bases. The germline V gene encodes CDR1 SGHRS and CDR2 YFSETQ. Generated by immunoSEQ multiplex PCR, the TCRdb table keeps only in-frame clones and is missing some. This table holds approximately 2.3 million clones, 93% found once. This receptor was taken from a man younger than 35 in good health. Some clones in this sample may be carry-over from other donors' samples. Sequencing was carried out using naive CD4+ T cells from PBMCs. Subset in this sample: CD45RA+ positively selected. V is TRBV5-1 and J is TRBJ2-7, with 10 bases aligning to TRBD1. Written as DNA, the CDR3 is TGCGCCAGCAGCTCAACCGGGACAGGGGCCTACGAGCAGTACTTC. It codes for CASSSTGTGAYEQYF. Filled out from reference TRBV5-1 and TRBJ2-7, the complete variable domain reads KAGVTQTPRYLIKTRGQQVTLSCSPISGHRSVSWYQQTPGQGLQFLFEYFSETQRNKGNFPGRFSGRQFSNSRSEMNVSTLELGDSALYLCASSSTGTGAYEQYFGPGTRLTVT.